Listed here are 18 T cell receptor beta chains from one sample, sequenced in a study of T-cell reconstitution after alpha-beta-depleted transplantation in children. A library of TCRbeta sequences, prepared with unique molecular identifiers, was generated. Each CDR3 protein gets one entry after TCRdb re-called the PCR reads with MiXCR. This sample has hundreds of thousands of distinct CDR3 sequences, with 7.5% to 9.5% found just once. Here the sequenced sample was PBMCs, mostly from graft donor cells, taken 180 days after TCRalphabeta/CD19-depleted stem cell transplant. Receptor source: a male patient under 18 who had a stem cell transplant for acute lymphoblastic leukemia, so the T cells may come from the graft donor.

This clonotype has a count of ten or more. V and J are TRBV6-4 and TRBJ2-1; 9 nucleotides align to TRBD2. Germline V gives CDR1 MRHNA, CDR2 SNTAGT. This CDR3 has 15 residues. J was trimmed by 0 bases and V by 7 bases; bases with no gene match: 4. The CDR3 protein is CASKREASSYNEQFF. In DNA form, the CDR3 reads TGTGCCAGCAAGCGGGAGGCGTCCTCCTACAATGAGCAGTTCTTC.

This clonotype was counted many times. This CDR3 reads CASSLAWATYEQYF. CDR3 DNA sequence: TGCGCCAGCAGCTTGGCCTGGGCGACCTACGAGCAGTACTTC. The chain carries TRBV5-1 and TRBJ2-7; unclear D gene. V shed 0 bases and J shed 2 bases, with 9 bases lying between them. The CDR3 is made up of 14 amino acids. CDR1 and CDR2 (germline): SGHRS, YFSETQ.

This clonotype was recorded at least ten times. J is TRBJ2-1 and V is TRBV19, with D possibly TRBD1 on 6 matching bases. With 5 bases removed from V and 1 base from J, the gap between germline ends came to 9 bases. Per the germline V gene, CDR1 is LNHDA and CDR2 is SQIVND (reference sequence). The CDR3 has 14 amino acids. This chain's CDR3 is CASSWGTSYNEQFF. The CDR3 DNA follows: TGTGCCAGTAGTTGGGGGACATCCTACAATGAGCAGTTCTTC. The complete variable domain, with remaining parts taken from reference TRBV19 and TRBJ2-1, reads DGGITQSPKYLFRKEGQNVTLSCEQNLNHDAMYWYRQDPGQGLRLIYYSQIVNDFQKGDIAEGYSVSREKKESFPLTVTSAQKNPTAFYLCASSWGTSYNEQFFGPGTRLTVL.

This clonotype is a singleton in its sample. An end of the junction does not agree with germline; a read error may underlie this. The chain combines TRBV2 with TRBJ2-1; D remains ambiguous. The CDR3 is made up of 14 amino acids. Germline values: CDR1 SNHLY, CDR2 FYNNEI. This CDR3 reads CACSEAQVSNEQFF. In nucleotides, the CDR3 is TGTGCCTGCAGTGAGGCGCAGGTATCCAATGAGCAGTTCTTC.

In this sample, this clonotype turned up many times. This chain joins TRBV5-1 and TRBJ1-5; no clear D. Germline V gives CDR1 SGHRS, CDR2 YFSETQ. Trimming pared 1 base from V and 4 bases from J, leaving 6 bases between. CDR3 length: 13 residues. DNA for the CDR3: TGCGCCAGCAGCTTGTCCGGGAATCAGCCCCAGCATTTT. Amino acids: CASSLSGNQPQHF.

In its sample, this clonotype was seen a few times. The chain couples TRBV6-5 to TRBJ2-1; 8 bases are shared with TRBD2. The CDR3 runs 17 residues. The V and J ends lost 0 bases and 5 bases, in that order; junction bases with no gene match: 9. Germline loops: CDR1 MNHEY, CDR2 SVGAGI. CDR3 loop: CASSYSSGAGAHNEQFF. The CDR3 DNA is TGTGCCAGCAGTTACTCCTCGGGAGCGGGGGCTCACAATGAGCAGTTCTTC.

This clonotype was picked up many times. The J gene is TRBJ1-1, the V gene TRBV15, with 8 positions matching TRBD1. The CDR3 loop spans 16 amino acids. Losses at the gene ends were 1 base for V and 4 bases for J; bases not matched to a gene: 8. Germline assignment: CDR1 LNHNV and CDR2 YYDKDF (reference sequence). The CDR3 reads CATSRVSGTGRTEAFF. The CDR3 DNA reads as TGTGCCACCAGCAGAGTAAGCGGGACAGGACGCACTGAAGCTTTCTTT.

This clonotype was seen many times. The chain links TRBV4-2 to TRBJ2-1, with D perhaps given as TRBD1 or TRBD2 (6 bases each). Trimming shortened V by 1 base and J by 4 bases, and 26 bases separated the two germline ends. The CDR3 has 20 residues. Germline V lookup: CDR1 LGHNA, CDR2 YNFKEQ. The CDR3 region is CASSQVGGLSGVHLYNEQFF. In DNA form, the CDR3 reads TGTGCCAGCAGCCAAGTCGGGGGCCTTTCGGGGGTCCACCTATACAATGAGCAGTTCTTC.

This clonotype was seen a few times. Given a much more abundant clone one base away, this may be a read error. This rearrangement joins TRBV5-1 to TRBJ1-1; 7 positions match TRBD1. V lost 2 bases, J lost 0 bases, and 10 bases stayed unmatched. Looked up from germline, CDR1 is SGHRS and CDR2 is YFSETQ. There are 17 residues in the CDR3. Here the CDR3 DNA reads TGCGCCAGCAGCTTATATTTAAGGGGGCACGTGAACACTGAAGCTTTCTTT. Its protein product is CASSLYLRGHVNTEAFF.

Many counts were recorded for this clonotype. This rearrangement joins TRBV6-2 or TRBV6-3 to TRBJ2-3, with a weak D call TRBD1 (5 bases). With 6 bases removed from V and 2 bases from J, the gap between germline ends came to 21 bases. The CDR3 is 17 amino acids. Germline V CDR1 and CDR2: MNHEY, SVGEGT. Here the CDR3 reads CASSHPRSGAYTDTQYF. The CDR3 DNA reads as TGTGCCAGCAGCCATCCTCGGAGTGGGGCTTACACAGATACGCAGTATTTT.

This clonotype was picked up many times. V and J are TRBV7-6 and TRBJ2-5; either TRBD1 or TRBD2 may supply D (5 bases each). The CDR3 consists of 15 residues. The germline V gene encodes CDR1 SGHVS and CDR2 FNYEAQ. Between the trimmed V and J ends, which lost 5 bases and 9 bases, there was a span of 22 bases. The CDR3 protein is CASSAHWGRALAQYF. CDR3 sequence (DNA): TGTGCCAGCAGCGCCCATTGGGGACGGGCCCTCGCCCAGTACTTC.

This chain connects TRBV11-2 to TRBJ2-2; tentative D call: TRBD2 (7 bases). The germline V and J ends were trimmed by 4 bases and 5 bases, with 26 bases remaining between them. In germline, CDR1 is SGHAT, CDR2 FQNNGV. This CDR3 spans 19 amino acids. The CDR3 sequence is CASSWGVGVGGRGTGELFF. CDR3 DNA sequence: TGTGCCAGCAGCTGGGGGGTCGGGGTGGGGGGGCGAGGTACCGGGGAGCTGTTTTTT.

This clonotype showed up many times. This sequence joins TRBV7-9 and TRBJ2-7; 8 bases fit TRBD1. The CDR3 consists of 16 residues. With V trimmed by 4 bases and J by 0 bases, 8 bases remained unmatched. CDR1 and CDR2 from the germline V gene are SEHNR and FQNEAQ (reference sequence). The CDR3 spells CASSSSGQGNSYEQYF. The CDR3 coding sequence is TGTGCCAGCAGCTCCTCCGGACAGGGCAACTCCTACGAGCAGTACTTC.

J is TRBJ2-7 and V is TRBV20-1, with D possibly TRBD1 on 6 matching bases. Trimming took 6 bases from V and 2 from J, leaving 14 bases between them. Germline V lookup: CDR1 DFQATT, CDR2 SNEGSKA (reference sequence). This CDR3 is built from 13 residues. CDR3: CSAEGVAPYEQYF. The DNA of the CDR3 is TGCAGTGCCGAGGGGGTGGCTCCCTACGAGCAGTACTTC.

This clonotype was detected ten times or more. CDR3 sequence: CASSYSRGETEAFF. CDR3 sequence (DNA): TGTGCCAGCAGTTACTCGAGGGGTGAGACTGAAGCTTTCTTT. The chain employs TRBV6-5 and TRBJ1-1; D may be TRBD1 (5 bases). The CDR3 totals 14 residues. Germline CDR1 MNHEY, CDR2 SVGAGI. V was clipped by 0 bases and J by 5 bases, with 10 bases between them.

CDR3 protein: CSARDLLAGGLPQSYEQYF. The CDR3 region has the DNA TGCAGTGCTAGAGATCTACTAGCGGGAGGCTTACCACAATCCTACGAGCAGTACTTC. The chain uses TRBV20-1 and TRBJ2-7; TRBD2 matches 12 bases. Germline trimming cut 0 bases from V and 1 base from J; bases unmatched to any gene: 13. From germline, CDR1 is DFQATT and CDR2 SNEGSKA (reference sequence). The CDR3 loop spans 19 amino acids.

The rearrangement links TRBV7-8 to TRBJ2-7, with D unresolved. The CDR3 runs to 15 residues. Trimming left V 0 bases short and J 6 bases short, with 15 bases between. Germline V gene data show CDR1 as SGHVS and CDR2 as FQNEAQ. The CDR3 DNA sequence: TGTGCCAGCAGCTTAGCCACCGGCACAGCTTCCGAGCAGTACTTC. Translating gives CASSLATGTASEQYF.

In its sample, this clonotype was seen many times. The chain employs TRBV11-2 and TRBJ2-5; D tentatively reads TRBD1 or TRBD2 (5 bases each). Germline CDR1 is SGHAT and CDR2 is FQNNGV. Between the trimmed V and J ends, which lost 0 bases and 7 bases, there was a span of 6 bases. The CDR3 consists of 12 residues. CDR3 sequence: CASSLDGGTQYF. For the CDR3, the DNA is TGTGCCAGCAGCTTAGATGGGGGGACCCAGTACTTC.